The T cell receptor beta chain described here comes from a study of sequential checkpoint blockade in melanoma. CDR3 size: 15 residues. Trimming took 1 base from V and 1 from J; bases not matched to a gene: 3. Germline loops: CDR1 MNHNS, CDR2 SASEGT. The treatment is: randomized to nivolumab then ipilimumab (arm A) or the reverse (arm B). In its sample, this clone ranks as medium-sized (0.01 to 0.1%). Its target is not known. Study outcomes and limitations: Tumor T-cell fraction and clonality correlated with PD-L1 and CD8+ counts.

Sequenced by immunoSEQ multiplex PCR; TCRdb stores in-frame clones only, minus some. The table lists 7,500 to 9,500 clones, 23% of them singletons. This chain joins TRBV6-1 and TRBJ1-1, with TRBD1 matching 7 bases. The source was tumor tissue (inferred from file names), collected from a patient given nivolumab and ipilimumab in sequence. The sequence was collected from a human donor with melanoma. For the CDR3, the DNA is TGTGCCAGCAGTGAAGAGAGACAGGGGAACACTGAAGCTTTCTTT. Translated: CASSEERQGNTEAFF.